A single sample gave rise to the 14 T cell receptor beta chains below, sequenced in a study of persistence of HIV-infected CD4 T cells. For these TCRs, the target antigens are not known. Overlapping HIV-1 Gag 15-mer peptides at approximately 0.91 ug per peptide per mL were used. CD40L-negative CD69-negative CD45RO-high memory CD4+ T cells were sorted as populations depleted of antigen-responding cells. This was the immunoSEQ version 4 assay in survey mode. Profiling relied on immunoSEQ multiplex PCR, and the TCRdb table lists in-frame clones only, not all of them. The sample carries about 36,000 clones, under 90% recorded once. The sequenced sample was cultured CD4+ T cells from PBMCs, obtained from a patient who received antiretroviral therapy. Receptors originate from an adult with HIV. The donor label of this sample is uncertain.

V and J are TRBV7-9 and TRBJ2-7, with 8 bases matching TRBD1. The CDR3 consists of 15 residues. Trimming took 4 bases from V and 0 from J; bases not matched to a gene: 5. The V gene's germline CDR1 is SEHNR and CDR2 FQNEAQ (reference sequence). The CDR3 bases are TGTGCCAGCAGCTCAGACAGGGGCCGCTCCTACGAGCAGTACTTC. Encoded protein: CASSSDRGRSYEQYF.

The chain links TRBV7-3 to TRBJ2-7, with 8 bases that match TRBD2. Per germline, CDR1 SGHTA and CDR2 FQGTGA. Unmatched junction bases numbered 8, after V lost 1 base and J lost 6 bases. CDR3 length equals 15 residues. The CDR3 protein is CASSLNGGGLSEQYF. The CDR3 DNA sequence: TGTGCCAGCAGCTTAAATGGCGGGGGGCTCTCCGAGCAGTACTTC.

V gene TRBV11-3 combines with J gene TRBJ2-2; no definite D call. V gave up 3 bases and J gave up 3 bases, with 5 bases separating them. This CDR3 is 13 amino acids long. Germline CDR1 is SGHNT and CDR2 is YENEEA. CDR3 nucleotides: TGTGCCAGCAGCTTGACGGACACCGGGGAGCTGTTTTTT. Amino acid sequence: CASSLTDTGELFF. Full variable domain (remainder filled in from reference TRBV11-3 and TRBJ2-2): EAGVVQSPRYKIIEKKQPVAFWCNPISGHNTLYWYLQNLGQGPELLIRYENEEAVDDSQLPKDRFSAERLKGVDSTLKIQPAELGDSAVYLCASSLTDTGELFFGEGSRLTVL.

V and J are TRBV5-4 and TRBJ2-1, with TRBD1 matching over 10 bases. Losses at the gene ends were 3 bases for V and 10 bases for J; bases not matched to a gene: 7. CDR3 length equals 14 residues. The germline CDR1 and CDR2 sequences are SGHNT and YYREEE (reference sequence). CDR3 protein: CASSSRDRGREQFF. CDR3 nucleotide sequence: TGTGCCAGCAGCTCCCGGGACAGGGGAAGGGAGCAGTTCTTC.

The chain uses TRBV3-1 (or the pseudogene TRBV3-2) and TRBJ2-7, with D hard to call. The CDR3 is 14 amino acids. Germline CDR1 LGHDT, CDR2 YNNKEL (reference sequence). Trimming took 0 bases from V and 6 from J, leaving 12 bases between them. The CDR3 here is CASSQEPSSLEQYF. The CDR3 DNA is TGTGCCAGCAGCCAAGAGCCTAGTTCTCTCGAGCAGTACTTC.

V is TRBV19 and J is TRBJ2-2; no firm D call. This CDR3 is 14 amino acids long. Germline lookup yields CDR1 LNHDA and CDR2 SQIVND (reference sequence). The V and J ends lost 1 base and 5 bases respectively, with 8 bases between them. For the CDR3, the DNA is TGTGCCAGTAGTATAGGGGAAGGGACCGGGGAGCTGTTTTTT. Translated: CASSIGEGTGELFF.

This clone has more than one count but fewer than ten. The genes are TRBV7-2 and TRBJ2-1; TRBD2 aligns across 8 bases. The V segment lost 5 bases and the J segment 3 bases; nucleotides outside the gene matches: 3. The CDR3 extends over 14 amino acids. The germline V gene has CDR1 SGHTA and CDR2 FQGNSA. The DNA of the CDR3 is TGTGCCAGCAGCCCGGGGGGGGGCTACAATGAGCAGTTCTTC. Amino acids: CASSPGGGYNEQFF.

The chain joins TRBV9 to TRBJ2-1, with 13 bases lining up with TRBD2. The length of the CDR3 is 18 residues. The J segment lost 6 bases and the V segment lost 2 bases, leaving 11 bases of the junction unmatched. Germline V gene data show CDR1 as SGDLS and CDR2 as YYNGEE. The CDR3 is CASSVNPGTSGAFNEQFF. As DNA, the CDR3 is TGTGCCAGCAGCGTGAATCCCGGGACTAGCGGGGCGTTCAATGAGCAGTTCTTC.

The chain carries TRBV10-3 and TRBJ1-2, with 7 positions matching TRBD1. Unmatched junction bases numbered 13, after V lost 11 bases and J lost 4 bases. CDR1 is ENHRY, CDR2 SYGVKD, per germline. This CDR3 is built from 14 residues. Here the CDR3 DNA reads TGTGCCTCCGGGGGGACAGACTTCGGCTATGGCTACACCTTC. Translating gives CASGGTDFGYGYTF.

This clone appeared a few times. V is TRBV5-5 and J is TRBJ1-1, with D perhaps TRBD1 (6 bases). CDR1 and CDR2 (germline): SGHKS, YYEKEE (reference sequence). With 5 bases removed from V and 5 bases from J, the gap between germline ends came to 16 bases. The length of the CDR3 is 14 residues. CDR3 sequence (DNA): TGTGCCAGCAGTCTTACAGGGAAATCGACTGAAGCTTTCTTT. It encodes CASSLTGKSTEAFF. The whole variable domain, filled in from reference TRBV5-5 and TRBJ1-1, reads DAGVTQSPTHLIKTRGQQVTLRCSPISGHKSVSWYQQVLGQGPQFIFQYYEKEERGRGNFPDRFSARQFPNYSSELNVNALLLGDSALYLCASSLTGKSTEAFFGQGTRLTVV.

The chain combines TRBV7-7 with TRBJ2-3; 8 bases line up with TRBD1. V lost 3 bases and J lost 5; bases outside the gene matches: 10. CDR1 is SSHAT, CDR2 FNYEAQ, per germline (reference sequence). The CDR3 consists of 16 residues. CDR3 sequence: CASSFSPRGRGDTQYF. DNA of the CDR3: TGTGCCAGCAGCTTCTCGCCCAGGGGGCGCGGAGATACGCAGTATTTT. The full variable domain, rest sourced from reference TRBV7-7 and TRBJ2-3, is GAGVSQSPRYKVTKRGQDVTLRCDPISSHATLYWYQQALGQGPEFLTYFNYEAQPDKSGLPSDRFSAERPEGSISTLTIQRTEQRDSAMYRCASSFSPRGRGDTQYFGPGTRLTVL.

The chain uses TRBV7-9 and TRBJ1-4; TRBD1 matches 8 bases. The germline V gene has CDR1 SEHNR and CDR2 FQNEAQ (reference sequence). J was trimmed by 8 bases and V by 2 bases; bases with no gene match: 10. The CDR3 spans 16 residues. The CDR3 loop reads CASSLTSGTGHEKLFF. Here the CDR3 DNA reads TGTGCCAGCAGCTTAACGTCCGGGACAGGTCACGAAAAACTGTTTTTT. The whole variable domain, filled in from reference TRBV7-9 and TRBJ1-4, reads DTGVSQNPRHKITKRGQNVTFRCDPISEHNRLYWYRQTLGQGPEFLTYFQNEAQLEKSRLLSDRFSAERPKGSFSTLEIQRTEQGDSAMYLCASSLTSGTGHEKLFFGSGTQLSVL.

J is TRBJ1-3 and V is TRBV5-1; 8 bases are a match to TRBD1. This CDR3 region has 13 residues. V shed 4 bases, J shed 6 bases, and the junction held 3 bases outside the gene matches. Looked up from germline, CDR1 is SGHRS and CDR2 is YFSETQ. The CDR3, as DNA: TGCGCCAGCAGCGGGGGACAGGCAAACACCATATATTTT. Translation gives CASSGGQANTIYF.

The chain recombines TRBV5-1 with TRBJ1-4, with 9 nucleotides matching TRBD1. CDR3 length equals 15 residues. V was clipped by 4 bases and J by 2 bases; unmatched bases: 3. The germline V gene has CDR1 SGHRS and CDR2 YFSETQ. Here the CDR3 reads CASSHGTGTNEKLFF. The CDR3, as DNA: TGCGCCAGCAGCCATGGGACAGGGACTAATGAAAAACTGTTTTTT.